This TCR beta chain was profiled in a study of blood T cell repertoires in COVID-19. For the study at large: The cDNA or gDNA used as material had been derived from T cells, B-cell-depleted T cells, or PBMCs.

In its sample, this clone was seen a few times. V shed 4 bases and J 3 bases; nucleotides not matched to a gene: 4. The CDR3 covers 14 residues. CDR1 KGHDR and CDR2 SFDVKD come from the germline V gene. Repertoires were generated with immunoSEQ multiplex PCR, while TCRdb's copy carries only in-frame clones and drops some. The sample shows under 110,000 clones, about 64% of them seen only once. The V and J genes are TRBV24-1 and TRBJ1-2, with 7 bases fitting TRBD1. The TCR was taken from a human donor with acute or convalescent COVID-19. The donor label of this sample is uncertain. Sequencing input: peripheral blood. CDR3 DNA: TGTGCCACCAGTGACCCGACAGGGCACTATGGCTACACCTTC. It codes for CATSDPTGHYGYTF.